A selection of T cell receptor beta chains follows, all from one sample in a study of metastatic and nonmetastatic thyroid tumors. TCRdb reanalyzed the PCR reads via MiXCR. This sample yields about 26,000 clones, of which approximately 24% are seen a single time; around 5.5% belongs to the top ten. Sample: blood. The receptors originated from a female donor with papillary thyroid cancer or a benign thyroid nodule (not recorded which). Some clones in this sample may be carry-over from other donors' samples. Both conserved end residues are part of each CDR3. D genes are given only for firm matches. Size tells how often a clone was seen (once, few, many) or the class of an expanded clone, and some rows leave it out.

d_gene: .
j_gene: TRBJ1-2
len: 14
v_gene: TRBV6-1
abundance: medium-sized
CDR3nt: TGTGCCAGCACGAACCGGGGACGGTCCTATGGCTACACCTTC
CDR3aa: CASTNRGRSYGYTF

d_gene: TRBD2
j_gene: TRBJ2-1
len: 13
v_gene: TRBV5-1
abundance: many
CDR3nt: TGCGCTAGTAGCGGGGACGCTTACAATGAGCAGTTCTTC
CDR3aa: CASSGDAYNEQFF

d_gene: TRBD2
j_gene: TRBJ2-1
len: 15
v_gene: TRBV6-1
abundance: medium-sized
CDR3nt: TGTGCCAGCAGTATGAGCGGGAGGGATTACAATGAGCAGTTCTTC
CDR3aa: CASSMSGRDYNEQFF

d_gene: TRBD2
j_gene: TRBJ2-3
len: 17
v_gene: TRBV4-1
abundance: .
CDR3nt: TGCGCCAGCAGCCAAGTACTGGTACGGGAGCGGGGAGATACGCAGTATTTT
CDR3aa: CASSQVLVRERGDTQYF

d_gene: .
j_gene: TRBJ1-4
len: 14
v_gene: TRBV19
abundance: .
CDR3nt: TGTGCCAGTAGTAAAGGACCGAACTTTGAAAAACTGTTTTTT
CDR3aa: CASSKGPNFEKLFF

d_gene: TRBD2
j_gene: TRBJ2-1
len: 16
v_gene: TRBV20-1
abundance: many
CDR3nt: TGCAGTGCAAGGACTAGTAACAAAGGCTCCTACAATGAGCAGTTCTTC
CDR3aa: CSARTSNKGSYNEQFF

d_gene: .
j_gene: TRBJ2-7
len: 17
v_gene: TRBV11-2
abundance: .
CDR3nt: TGTGCCAGCAGCTTAGATCGGGGCGGGGTAAGCTCCTACGAGCAGTACTTC
CDR3aa: CASSLDRGGVSSYEQYF

d_gene: TRBD1
j_gene: TRBJ2-2
len: 15
v_gene: TRBV19
abundance: few
CDR3nt: TGTGCCAGTAGAAGACAGGGCGGCTCCACCGGGGAGCTGTTTTTT
CDR3aa: CASRRQGGSTGELFF

d_gene: TRBD1
j_gene: TRBJ2-3
len: 17
v_gene: TRBV18
abundance: many
CDR3nt: TGTGCCAGCTCACCACGGGGGACAGGGAGCCGCACAGATACGCAGTATTTT
CDR3aa: CASSPRGTGSRTDTQYF

d_gene: .
j_gene: TRBJ1-2
len: 18
v_gene: TRBV18
abundance: many
CDR3nt: TGTGCCAGCTCACCACCCTTTGGCAGAGCCCCTGTTAACTATGGCTACACCTTC
CDR3aa: CASSPPFGRAPVNYGYTF

d_gene: TRBD2
j_gene: TRBJ2-3
len: 16
v_gene: TRBV20-1
abundance: .
CDR3nt: TGCAGTGCTAGAGATCGAGCGGGAATGGGCACAGATACGCAGTATTTT
CDR3aa: CSARDRAGMGTDTQYF

d_gene: TRBD2
j_gene: TRBJ2-5
len: 17
v_gene: TRBV6-2/TRBV6-3
abundance: .
CDR3nt: TGTGCCAGCAGTTACGAAGCTAGCGGTAGGGCCGGCGAGACCCAGTACTTC
CDR3aa: CASSYEASGRAGETQYF

d_gene: TRBD1
j_gene: TRBJ1-4
len: 15
v_gene: TRBV9
abundance: many
CDR3nt: TGTGCCAGCAGCCCACAGGGGGCGACTAATGAAAAACTGTTTTTT
CDR3aa: CASSPQGATNEKLFF

d_gene: .
j_gene: TRBJ2-7
len: 13
v_gene: TRBV12-3/TRBV12-4
abundance: .
CDR3nt: TGTGCCAGCAGCCACGGGATAACCTACGAGCAGTACTTC
CDR3aa: CASSHGITYEQYF

d_gene: TRBD1
j_gene: TRBJ1-1
len: 15
v_gene: TRBV2
abundance: .
CDR3nt: TGTGCCAGCAGTCGCTCGGGACAGGGTAACACTGAAGCTTTCTTT
CDR3aa: CASSRSGQGNTEAFF

d_gene: .
j_gene: TRBJ1-2
len: 13
v_gene: TRBV27
abundance: few
CDR3nt: TGTGTCAGCATGACCCCGGGGAGGGATGGCTACACCTTC
CDR3aa: CVSMTPGRDGYTF

d_gene: .
j_gene: TRBJ1-2
len: 14
v_gene: TRBV6-1
abundance: .
CDR3nt: TGTGCCAGCAGTGAAGGCGGGCAGGTCTATGGCTACACCTTC
CDR3aa: CASSEGGQVYGYTF

d_gene: TRBD2
j_gene: TRBJ2-5
len: 16
v_gene: TRBV4-1
abundance: many
CDR3nt: TGCGCCAGCAGCCAAGATCTAGCGGGAGGGCCGGTGACCCAGTACTTC
CDR3aa: CASSQDLAGGPVTQYF

d_gene: TRBD2
j_gene: TRBJ2-2
len: 15
v_gene: TRBV11-2
abundance: .
CDR3nt: TGTGCCAGCATCTTAGTTCGGACTAGTTCCGGGGAGCTGTTTTTT
CDR3aa: CASILVRTSSGELFF

d_gene: TRBD2
j_gene: TRBJ2-1
len: 15
v_gene: TRBV3-1
abundance: many
CDR3nt: TGTGCCAGCAGCCAAGGACTAGCGGAATACAATGAGCAGTTCTTC
CDR3aa: CASSQGLAEYNEQFF

d_gene: TRBD2
j_gene: TRBJ2-7
len: 14
v_gene: TRBV5-8
abundance: .
CDR3nt: TGTGCCAGCATCCGGGGCCTTGGGGGGGATACCCAGTACTTC
CDR3aa: CASIRGLGGDTQYF

d_gene: .
j_gene: TRBJ1-6
len: 16
v_gene: TRBV3-1
abundance: .
CDR3nt: TGTGCCAGCAGCCAAGACATCGACTGGGGATTGGGCTTACTCCACTTT
CDR3aa: CASSQDIDWGLGLLHF

d_gene: .
j_gene: TRBJ2-5
len: 15
v_gene: TRBV14
abundance: many
CDR3nt: TGTGCCAGCAGCCAAGACAGGGATAGGTGGGAGACCCAGTACTTC
CDR3aa: CASSQDRDRWETQYF

d_gene: .
j_gene: TRBJ2-7
len: 12
v_gene: TRBV5-1
abundance: medium-sized
CDR3nt: TGCGCCAGCAGCTTGGGCAGGGCGGAGCAGTACTTC
CDR3aa: CASSLGRAEQYF

d_gene: TRBD1
j_gene: TRBJ2-7
len: 14
v_gene: TRBV10-1
abundance: many
CDR3nt: TGCGCCAGCAGCGGGACAGAGAACTCCTACGAGCAGTACTTC
CDR3aa: CASSGTENSYEQYF

d_gene: TRBD1
j_gene: TRBJ1-5
len: 15
v_gene: TRBV10-2
abundance: few
CDR3nt: TGCGCCAGCAGTGATACAGACAGGGGGAGGAAGCCCCAGCATTTT
CDR3aa: CASSDTDRGRKPQHF

d_gene: .
j_gene: TRBJ2-3
len: 16
v_gene: TRBV11-2
abundance: medium-sized
CDR3nt: TGTGCCAGCAGCTTAATCCGGGGGGCTAGCACAGATACGCAGTATTTT
CDR3aa: CASSLIRGASTDTQYF

d_gene: .
j_gene: TRBJ2-7
len: 13
v_gene: TRBV5-8
abundance: .
CDR3nt: TGTGCCAGCATCCGTCTAAGGGGAGGCGAGCAGTACTTC
CDR3aa: CASIRLRGGEQYF

d_gene: .
j_gene: TRBJ2-7
len: 14
v_gene: TRBV2
abundance: medium-sized
CDR3nt: TGTGCCAGCAGGATCCGGGACTCGGCCTACGAGCAGTACTTC
CDR3aa: CASRIRDSAYEQYF